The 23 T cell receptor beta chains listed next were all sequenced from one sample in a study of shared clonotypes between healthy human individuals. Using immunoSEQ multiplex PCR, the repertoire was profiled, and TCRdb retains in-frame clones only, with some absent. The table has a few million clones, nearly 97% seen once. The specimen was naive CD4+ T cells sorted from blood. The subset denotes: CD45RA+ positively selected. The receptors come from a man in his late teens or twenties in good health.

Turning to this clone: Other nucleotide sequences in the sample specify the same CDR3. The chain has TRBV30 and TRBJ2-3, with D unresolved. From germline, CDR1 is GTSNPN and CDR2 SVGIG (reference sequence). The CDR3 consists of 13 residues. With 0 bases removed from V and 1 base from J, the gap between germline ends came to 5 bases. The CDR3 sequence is CAWSVAGTDTQYF. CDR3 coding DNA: TGTGCCTGGAGTGTAGCCGGCACAGATACGCAGTATTTT. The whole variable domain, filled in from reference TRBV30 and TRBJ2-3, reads SQTIHQWPATLVQPVGSPLSLECTVEGTSNPNLYWYRQAAGRGLQLLFYSVGIGQISSEVPQNLSASRPQDRQFILSSKKLLLSDSGFYLCAWSVAGTDTQYFGPGTRLTVL.

CDR3 amino acids: CASSYSAGLSTDTQYF. CDR3 DNA sequence: TGTGCCAGCAGTTACTCGGCAGGGTTAAGCACAGATACGCAGTATTTT. The rearrangement links TRBV6-5 to TRBJ2-3; TRBD1 is a possible D gene (5 bases). Trimming left V 0 bases short and J 0 bases short, with 10 bases between. CDR1 MNHEY and CDR2 SVGAGI come from the germline V gene. This CDR3 spans 16 amino acids.

CDR3 region: CSVEGGQEFGYEQYF. In DNA form, the CDR3 reads TGCAGCGTTGAAGGGGGACAGGAGTTTGGCTACGAGCAGTACTTC. This rearrangement joins TRBV29-1 to TRBJ2-7; 8 bases align to TRBD1. The trim removed 1 base at V and 3 bases at J, leaving 8 bases unmatched. This CDR3 contains 15 residues. From germline, CDR1 is SQVTM and CDR2 ANQGSEA.

The DNA of the CDR3 is TGTGCCAGCAGTGATGATGGAAAGAATCAGCCCCAGCATTTT. Protein sequence: CASSDDGKNQPQHF. This chain links TRBV2 with TRBJ1-5; D gene unclear. CDR3 length: 14 residues. Germline V gene data show CDR1 as SNHLY and CDR2 as FYNNEI. V shed 3 bases and J shed 4 bases, with 10 bases lying between them.

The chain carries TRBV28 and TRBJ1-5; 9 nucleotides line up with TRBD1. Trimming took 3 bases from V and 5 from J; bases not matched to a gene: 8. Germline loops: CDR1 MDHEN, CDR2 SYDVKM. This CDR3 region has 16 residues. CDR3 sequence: CASSLSTGGPHQPQHF. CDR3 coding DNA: TGTGCCAGCAGTTTGTCAACAGGGGGCCCCCATCAGCCCCAGCATTTT.

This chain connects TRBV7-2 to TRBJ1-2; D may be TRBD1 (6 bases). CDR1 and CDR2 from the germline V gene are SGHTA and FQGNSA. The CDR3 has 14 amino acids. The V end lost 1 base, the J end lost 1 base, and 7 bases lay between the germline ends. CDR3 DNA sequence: TGTGCCAGCAGCTTAGGACAGGTTAACTATGGCTACACCTTC. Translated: CASSLGQVNYGYTF.

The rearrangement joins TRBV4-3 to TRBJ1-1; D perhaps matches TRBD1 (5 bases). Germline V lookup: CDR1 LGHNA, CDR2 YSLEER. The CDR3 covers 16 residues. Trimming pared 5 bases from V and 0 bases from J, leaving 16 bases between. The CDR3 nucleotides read TGCGCCAGCAGCTACACCACGGGACTTATGAACACTGAAGCTTTCTTT. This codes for CASSYTTGLMNTEAFF.

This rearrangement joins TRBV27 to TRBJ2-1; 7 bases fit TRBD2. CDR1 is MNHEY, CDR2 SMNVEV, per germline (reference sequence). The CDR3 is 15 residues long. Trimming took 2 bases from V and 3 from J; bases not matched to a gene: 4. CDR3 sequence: CASSLLGGIYNEQFF. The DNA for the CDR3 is TGTGCCAGCAGTTTACTCGGGGGGATCTACAATGAGCAGTTCTTC.

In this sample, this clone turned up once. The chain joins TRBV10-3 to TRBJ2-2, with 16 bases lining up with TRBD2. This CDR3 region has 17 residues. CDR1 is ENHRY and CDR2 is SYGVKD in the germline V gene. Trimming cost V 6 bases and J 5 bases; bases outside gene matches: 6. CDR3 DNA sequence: TGTGCCATCAGACCGGGACTAGCGGGAGGGGGGACCGGGGAGCTGTTTTTT. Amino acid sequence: CAIRPGLAGGGTGELFF.

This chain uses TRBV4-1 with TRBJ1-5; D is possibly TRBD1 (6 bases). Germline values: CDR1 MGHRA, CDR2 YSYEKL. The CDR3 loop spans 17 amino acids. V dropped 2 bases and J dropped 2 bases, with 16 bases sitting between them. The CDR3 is CASSQPRVGAGNQPQHF. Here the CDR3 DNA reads TGCGCCAGCAGCCAACCAAGGGTGGGGGCCGGCAATCAGCCCCAGCATTTT.

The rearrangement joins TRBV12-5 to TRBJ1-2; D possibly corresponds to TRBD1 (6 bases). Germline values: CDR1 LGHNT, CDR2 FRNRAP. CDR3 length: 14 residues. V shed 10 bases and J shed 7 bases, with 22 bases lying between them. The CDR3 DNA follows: TGTGCTACCTCACTGGGGGGGCCGGGTTCTGGCTACACCTTC. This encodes CATSLGGPGSGYTF.

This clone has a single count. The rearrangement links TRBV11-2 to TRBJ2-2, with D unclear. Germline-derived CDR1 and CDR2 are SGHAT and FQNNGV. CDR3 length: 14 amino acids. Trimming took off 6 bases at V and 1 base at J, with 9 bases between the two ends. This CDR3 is CASSPLRNTGELFF. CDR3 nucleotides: TGTGCCAGCAGTCCCCTAAGGAACACCGGGGAGCTGTTTTTT.

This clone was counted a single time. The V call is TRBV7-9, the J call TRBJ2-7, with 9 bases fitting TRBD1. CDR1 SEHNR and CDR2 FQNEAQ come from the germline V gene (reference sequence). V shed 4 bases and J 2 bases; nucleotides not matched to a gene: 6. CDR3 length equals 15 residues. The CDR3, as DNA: TGTGCCAGCAGCTACGACAGGGGGGGACCCTACGAGCAGTACTTC. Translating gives CASSYDRGGPYEQYF.

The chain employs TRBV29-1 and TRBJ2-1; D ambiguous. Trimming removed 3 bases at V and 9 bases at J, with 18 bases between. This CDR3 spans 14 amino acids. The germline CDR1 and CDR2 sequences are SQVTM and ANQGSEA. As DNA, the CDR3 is TGCAGCGTTGATACACCATCCAGCCAGGTTGAGCAGTTCTTC. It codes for CSVDTPSSQVEQFF.

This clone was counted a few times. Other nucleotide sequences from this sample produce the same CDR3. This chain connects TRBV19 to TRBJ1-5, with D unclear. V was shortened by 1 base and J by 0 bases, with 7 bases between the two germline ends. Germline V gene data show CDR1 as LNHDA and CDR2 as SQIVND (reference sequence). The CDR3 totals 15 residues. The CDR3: CASSIVGNSNQPQHF. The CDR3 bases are TGTGCCAGTAGTATAGTGGGGAATAGCAATCAGCCCCAGCATTTT.

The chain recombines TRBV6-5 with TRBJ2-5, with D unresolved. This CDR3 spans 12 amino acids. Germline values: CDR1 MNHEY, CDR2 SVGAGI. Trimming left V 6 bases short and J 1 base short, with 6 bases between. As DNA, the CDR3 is TGTGCCAGCAGAGGGTCCCAAGAGACCCAGTACTTC. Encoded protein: CASRGSQETQYF.

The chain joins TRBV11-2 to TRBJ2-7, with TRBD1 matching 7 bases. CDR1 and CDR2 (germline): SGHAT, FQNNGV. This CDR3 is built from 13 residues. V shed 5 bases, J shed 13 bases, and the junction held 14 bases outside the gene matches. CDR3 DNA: TGTGCCAGCAGCCTAACCCGCGCCGGGACAGTTTACTTC. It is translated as CASSLTRAGTVYF. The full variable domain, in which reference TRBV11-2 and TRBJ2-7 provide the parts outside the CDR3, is EAGVAQSPRYKIIEKRQSVAFWCNPISGHATLYWYQQILGQGPKLLIQFQNNGVVDDSQLPKDRFSAERLKGVDSTLKIQPAKLEDSAVYLCASSLTRAGTVYFGPGTRLTVT.

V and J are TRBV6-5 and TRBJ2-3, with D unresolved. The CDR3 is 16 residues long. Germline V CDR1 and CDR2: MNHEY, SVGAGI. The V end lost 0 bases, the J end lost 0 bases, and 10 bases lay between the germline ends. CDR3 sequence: CASSYSELTSTDTQYF. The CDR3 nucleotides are TGTGCCAGCAGTTACTCGGAACTTACTAGCACAGATACGCAGTATTTT.

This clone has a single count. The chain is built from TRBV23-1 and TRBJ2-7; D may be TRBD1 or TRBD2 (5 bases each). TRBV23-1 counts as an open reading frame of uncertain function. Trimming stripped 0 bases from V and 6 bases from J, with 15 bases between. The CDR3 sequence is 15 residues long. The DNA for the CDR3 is TGCGCCAGCAGTCAATCCTGGGACGGACCGTTCGAGCAGTACTTC. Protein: CASSQSWDGPFEQYF.

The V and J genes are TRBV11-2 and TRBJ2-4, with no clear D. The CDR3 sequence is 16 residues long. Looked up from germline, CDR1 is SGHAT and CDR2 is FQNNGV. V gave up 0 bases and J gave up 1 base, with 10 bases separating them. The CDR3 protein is CASSLDFRKAKNIQYF. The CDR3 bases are TGTGCCAGCAGCTTAGATTTCAGGAAGGCCAAAAACATTCAGTACTTC.

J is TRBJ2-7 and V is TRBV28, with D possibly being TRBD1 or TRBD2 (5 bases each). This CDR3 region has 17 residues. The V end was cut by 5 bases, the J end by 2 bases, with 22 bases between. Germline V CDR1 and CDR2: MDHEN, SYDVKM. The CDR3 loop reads CASSTSRLLGDPYEQYF. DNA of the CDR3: TGTGCCAGCAGTACCTCCCGGCTCCTCGGGGACCCCTACGAGCAGTACTTC.

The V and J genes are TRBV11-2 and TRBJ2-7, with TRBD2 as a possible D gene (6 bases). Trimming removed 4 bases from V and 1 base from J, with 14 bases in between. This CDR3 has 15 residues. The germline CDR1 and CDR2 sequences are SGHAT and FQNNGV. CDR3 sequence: CASSSLPGVSYEQYF. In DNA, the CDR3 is TGTGCCAGCAGCTCTCTCCCGGGAGTGTCCTACGAGCAGTACTTC.

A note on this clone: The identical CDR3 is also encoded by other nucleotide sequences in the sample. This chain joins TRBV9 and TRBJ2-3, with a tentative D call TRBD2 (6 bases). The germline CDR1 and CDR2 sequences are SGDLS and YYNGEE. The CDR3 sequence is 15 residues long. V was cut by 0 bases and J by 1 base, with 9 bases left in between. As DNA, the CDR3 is TGTGCCAGCAGCGTAGATGGAGGGGGCACAGATACGCAGTATTTT. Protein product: CASSVDGGGTDTQYF.